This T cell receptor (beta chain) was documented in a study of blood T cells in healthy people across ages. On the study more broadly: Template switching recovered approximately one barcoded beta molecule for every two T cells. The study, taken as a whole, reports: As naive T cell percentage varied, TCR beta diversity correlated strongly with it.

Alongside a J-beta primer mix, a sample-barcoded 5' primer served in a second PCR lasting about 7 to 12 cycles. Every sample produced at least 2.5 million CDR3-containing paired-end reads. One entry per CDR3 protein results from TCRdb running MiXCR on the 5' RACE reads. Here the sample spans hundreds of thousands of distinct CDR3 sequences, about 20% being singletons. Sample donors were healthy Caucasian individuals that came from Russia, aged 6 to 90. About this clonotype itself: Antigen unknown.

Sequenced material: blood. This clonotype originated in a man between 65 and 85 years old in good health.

CDR3 sequence reads: CASSLGGGRDHIQYF. For the CDR3, the DNA is TGTGCCAGCAGCTTAGGGGGCGGCAGGGACCACATTCAGTACTTC. J is TRBJ2-4 and V is TRBV7-9; TRBD1 or TRBD2 may be the D gene (5 bases each). The germline CDR1 and CDR2 sequences are SEHNR and FQNEAQ (reference sequence). The V and J ends lost 1 base and 8 bases respectively, with 15 bases between them. This CDR3 is 15 amino acids long.